The text below deals with one T cell receptor (beta chain). No antigen is known for it. This sample was included in a study of sequential checkpoint blockade in melanoma. Stated treatment: randomized to nivolumab then ipilimumab (arm A) or the reverse (arm B). Study-wide results and caveats: In arm A, pretreatment tumor clonality was associated with response.

The V gene's germline CDR1 is LNHDA and CDR2 SQIVND (reference sequence). The CDR3 runs to 17 residues. The germline V and J ends were trimmed by 4 bases and 2 bases, with 20 bases remaining between them. Repertoires were generated with immunoSEQ multiplex PCR, while TCRdb's copy carries only in-frame clones and drops some. The profile covers approximately 4,900 clones, with 30% to 35% appearing a single time and 12% taken by the ten largest. The sequences come from tumor tissue (inferred from file names), collected from a patient given nivolumab and ipilimumab in sequence. The receptor comes from a human donor with melanoma. The V call is TRBV19, the J call TRBJ1-2, with D maybe TRBD1 (5 bases). Here the CDR3 DNA reads TGTGCCAGTAGTAGGGACCATTCCCAAAACCCCAACTATGGCTACACCTTC. Its protein product is CASSRDHSQNPNYGYTF.